The 5 T cell receptor beta chains given below trace back to one sample, sequenced in a study of T cell responses to AZD1222 COVID-19 vaccine. Method: immunoSEQ multiplex PCR; TCRdb's copy keeps in-frame clones and lacks some. The data show roughly 130,000 clones, with around 83% seen just once and 12% held by the top ten. Sequencing was performed on peripheral blood, taken on day 0 of AZD1222 vaccination. Source of these receptors: an adult in good health.

This chain links TRBV7-6 with TRBJ1-2; tentatively, D is TRBD1 (6 bases). This CDR3 is 15 amino acids long. The germline V gene has CDR1 SGHVS and CDR2 FNYEAQ. The germline V and J ends were trimmed by 5 bases and 1 base, with 14 bases remaining between them. Here the CDR3 DNA reads TGTGCCAGCAGCCCGGAGGACAGTGGTAACTATGGCTACACCTTC. Translated: CASSPEDSGNYGYTF.

This chain links TRBV7-2 with TRBJ2-5, with TRBD2 as a possible D gene (6 bases). This CDR3 is 13 amino acids long. Trimming shortened V by 5 bases and J by 2 bases, and 9 bases separated the two germline ends. Germline loops: CDR1 SGHTA, CDR2 FQGNSA. The CDR3 nucleotides are TGTGCCAGCAGCGCGGGACCACAAGAGACCCAGTACTTC. Its translation: CASSAGPQETQYF.

The CDR3 sequence is CASRATASGGHHYNEQFF. As DNA, the CDR3 is TGTGCCAGTAGAGCTACGGCTAGCGGGGGGCACCATTACAATGAGCAGTTCTTC. The chain combines TRBV19 with TRBJ2-1, with 11 nucleotides matching TRBD2. The ends lost 6 bases at V and 4 bases at J; junction bases unmatched: 14. Germline lookup yields CDR1 LNHDA and CDR2 SQIVND (reference sequence). This CDR3 is 18 amino acids long.

V and J are TRBV6-5 and TRBJ1-1; D might be TRBD1 (6 bases). The length of the CDR3 is 14 residues. The germline V and J ends were trimmed by 6 bases and 1 base, with 12 bases remaining between them. The germline V gene has CDR1 MNHEY and CDR2 SVGAGI. The CDR3 region is CASSSGTWNTEAFF. The CDR3 nucleotides read TGTGCCAGCAGCTCCGGGACATGGAACACTGAAGCTTTCTTT.

This sequence joins TRBV6-5 and TRBJ2-7, with 10 bases that match TRBD1. Germline-derived CDR1 and CDR2 are MNHEY and SVGAGI. The CDR3 totals 14 residues. With 5 bases clipped from V and 1 base from J, the junction kept 2 bases outside the gene matches. The CDR3 region is CASSRTGGSYEQYF. The DNA for the CDR3 is TGTGCCAGCAGTCGGACAGGGGGTTCCTACGAGCAGTACTTC.